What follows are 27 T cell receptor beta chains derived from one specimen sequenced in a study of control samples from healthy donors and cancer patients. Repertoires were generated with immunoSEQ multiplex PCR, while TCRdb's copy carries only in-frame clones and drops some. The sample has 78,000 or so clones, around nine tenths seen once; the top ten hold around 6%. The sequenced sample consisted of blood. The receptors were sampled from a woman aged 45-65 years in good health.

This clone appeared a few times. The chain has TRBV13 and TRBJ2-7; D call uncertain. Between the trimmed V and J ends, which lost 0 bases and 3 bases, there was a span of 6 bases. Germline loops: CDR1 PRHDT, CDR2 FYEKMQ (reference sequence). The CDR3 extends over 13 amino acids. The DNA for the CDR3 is TGTGCCAGCAGCTTAGGGCTGGGCTACGAGCAGTACTTC. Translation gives CASSLGLGYEQYF.

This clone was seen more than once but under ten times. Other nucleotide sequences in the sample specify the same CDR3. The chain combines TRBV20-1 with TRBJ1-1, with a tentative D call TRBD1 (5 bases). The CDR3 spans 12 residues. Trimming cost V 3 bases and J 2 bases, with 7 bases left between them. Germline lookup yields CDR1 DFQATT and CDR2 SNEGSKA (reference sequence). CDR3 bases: TGCAGTGCTAGTCGGGGCAACACTGAAGCTTTCTTT. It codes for CSASRGNTEAFF.

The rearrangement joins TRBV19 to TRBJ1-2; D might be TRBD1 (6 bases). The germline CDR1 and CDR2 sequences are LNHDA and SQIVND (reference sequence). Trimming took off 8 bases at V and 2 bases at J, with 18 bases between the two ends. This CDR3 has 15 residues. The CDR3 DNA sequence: TGTGCCAGTGGGGGCAGCTCCGAACGGAACTATGGCTACACCTTC. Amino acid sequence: CASGGSSERNYGYTF.

Here the CDR3 reads CASSYRQGRDIQYF. As DNA, the CDR3 is TGCGCCAGCAGTTATAGACAGGGGAGGGACATTCAGTACTTC. J is TRBJ2-4 and V is TRBV5-1; D possibly corresponds to TRBD1 (8 bases). Trimming left V 5 bases short and J 8 bases short, with 17 bases between. The CDR3 is made up of 14 amino acids. The germline V gene encodes CDR1 SGHRS and CDR2 YFSETQ.

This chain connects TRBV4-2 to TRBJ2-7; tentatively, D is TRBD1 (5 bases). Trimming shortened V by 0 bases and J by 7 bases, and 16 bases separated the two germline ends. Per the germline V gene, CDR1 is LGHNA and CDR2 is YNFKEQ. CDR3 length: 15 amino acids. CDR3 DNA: TGTGCCAGCAGCCAAGATCAAGACAGCTCGCAGGAGCAGTACTTC. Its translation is CASSQDQDSSQEQYF.

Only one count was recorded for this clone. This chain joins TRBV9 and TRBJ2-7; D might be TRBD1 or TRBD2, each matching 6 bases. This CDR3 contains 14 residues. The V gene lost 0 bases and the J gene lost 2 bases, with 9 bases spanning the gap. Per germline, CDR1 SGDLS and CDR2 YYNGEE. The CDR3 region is CASSVGGATYEQYF. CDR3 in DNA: TGTGCCAGCAGCGTAGGGGGGGCGACCTACGAGCAGTACTTC.

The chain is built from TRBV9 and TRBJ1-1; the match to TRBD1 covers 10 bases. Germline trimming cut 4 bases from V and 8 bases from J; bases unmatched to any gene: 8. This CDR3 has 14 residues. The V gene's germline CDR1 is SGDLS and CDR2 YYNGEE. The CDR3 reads CASSPETGGREAFF. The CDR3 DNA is TGTGCCAGCAGCCCCGAGACAGGGGGCAGGGAAGCTTTCTTT.

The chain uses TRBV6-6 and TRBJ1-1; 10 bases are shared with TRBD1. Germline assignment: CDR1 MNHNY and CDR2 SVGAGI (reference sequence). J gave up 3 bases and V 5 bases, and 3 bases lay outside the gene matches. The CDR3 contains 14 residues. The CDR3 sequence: CASSTTGGDTEAFF. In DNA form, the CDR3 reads TGTGCCAGCAGTACGACAGGGGGCGACACTGAAGCTTTCTTT.

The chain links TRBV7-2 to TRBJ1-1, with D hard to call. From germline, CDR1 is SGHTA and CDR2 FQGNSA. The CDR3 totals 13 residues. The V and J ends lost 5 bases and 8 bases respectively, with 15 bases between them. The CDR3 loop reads CASSRPGPTEAFF. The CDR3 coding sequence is TGTGCCAGCAGCAGACCGGGTCCCACCGAAGCTTTCTTT.

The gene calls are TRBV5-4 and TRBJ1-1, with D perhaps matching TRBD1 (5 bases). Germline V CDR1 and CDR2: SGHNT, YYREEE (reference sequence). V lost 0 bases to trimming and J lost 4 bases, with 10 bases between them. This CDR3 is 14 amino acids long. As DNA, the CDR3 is TGTGCCAGCAGCTTGGAGATGGGGGGCACTGAAGCTTTCTTT. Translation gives CASSLEMGGTEAFF.

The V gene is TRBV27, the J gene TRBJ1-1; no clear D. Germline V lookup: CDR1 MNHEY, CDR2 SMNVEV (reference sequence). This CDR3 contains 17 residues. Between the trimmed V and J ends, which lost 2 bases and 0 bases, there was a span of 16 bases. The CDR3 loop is CASSLISAPYLNTEAFF. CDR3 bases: TGTGCCAGCAGTTTAATCAGTGCTCCATACTTGAACACTGAAGCTTTCTTT.

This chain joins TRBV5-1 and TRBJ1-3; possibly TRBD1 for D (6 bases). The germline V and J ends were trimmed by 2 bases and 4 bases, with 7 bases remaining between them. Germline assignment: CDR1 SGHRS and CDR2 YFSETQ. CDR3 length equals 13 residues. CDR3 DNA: TGCGCCAGCAGCTTAGGGGGAGGAAACACCATATATTTT. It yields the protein CASSLGGGNTIYF.

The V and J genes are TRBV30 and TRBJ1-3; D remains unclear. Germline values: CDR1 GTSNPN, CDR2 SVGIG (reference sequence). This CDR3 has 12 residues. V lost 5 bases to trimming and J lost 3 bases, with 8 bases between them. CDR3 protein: CAWGSVGNTIYF. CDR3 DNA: TGTGCCTGGGGCTCGGTTGGAAACACCATATATTTT.

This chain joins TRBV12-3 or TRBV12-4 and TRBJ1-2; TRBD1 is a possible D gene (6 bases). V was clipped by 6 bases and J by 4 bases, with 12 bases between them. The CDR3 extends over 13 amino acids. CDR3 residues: CASSYTGSYGYTF. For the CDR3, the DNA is TGTGCCAGCAGCTACACAGGGTCCTATGGCTACACCTTC.

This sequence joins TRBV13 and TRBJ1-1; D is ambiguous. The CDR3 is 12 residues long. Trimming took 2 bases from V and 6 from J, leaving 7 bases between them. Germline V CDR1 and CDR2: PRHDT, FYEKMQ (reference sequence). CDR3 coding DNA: TGTGCCAGCAGCTTATTGGCTTCTGAAGCTTTCTTT. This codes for CASSLLASEAFF. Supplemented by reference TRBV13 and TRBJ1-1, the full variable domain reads AAGVIQSPRHLIKEKRETATLKCYPIPRHDTVYWYQQGPGQDPQFLISFYEKMQSDKGSIPDRFSAQQFSDYHSELNMSSLELGDSALYFCASSLLASEAFFGQGTRLTVV.

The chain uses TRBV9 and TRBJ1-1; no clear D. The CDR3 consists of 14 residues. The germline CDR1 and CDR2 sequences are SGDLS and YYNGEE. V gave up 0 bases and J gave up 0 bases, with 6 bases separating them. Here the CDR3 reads CASSVASMNTEAFF. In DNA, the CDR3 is TGTGCCAGCAGCGTAGCTTCCATGAACACTGAAGCTTTCTTT.

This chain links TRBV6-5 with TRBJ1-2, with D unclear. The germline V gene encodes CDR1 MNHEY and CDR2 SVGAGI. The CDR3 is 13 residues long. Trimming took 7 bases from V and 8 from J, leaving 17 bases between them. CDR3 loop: CASISQSLRGYTF. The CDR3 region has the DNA TGTGCCAGCATTAGTCAATCCTTACGAGGCTACACCTTC.

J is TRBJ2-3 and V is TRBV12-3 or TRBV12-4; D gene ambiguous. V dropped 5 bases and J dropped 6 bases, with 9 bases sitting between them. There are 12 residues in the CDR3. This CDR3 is CASSLMGDTQYF. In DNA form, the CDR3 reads TGTGCCAGCAGTCTAATGGGGGATACGCAGTATTTT.

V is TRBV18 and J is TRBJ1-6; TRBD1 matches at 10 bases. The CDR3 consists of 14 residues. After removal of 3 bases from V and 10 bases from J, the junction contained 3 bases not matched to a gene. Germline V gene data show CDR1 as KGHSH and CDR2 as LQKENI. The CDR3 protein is CASSPGQGRSPLHF. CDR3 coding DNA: TGTGCCAGCTCACCGGGACAGGGGAGGTCACCCCTCCACTTT.

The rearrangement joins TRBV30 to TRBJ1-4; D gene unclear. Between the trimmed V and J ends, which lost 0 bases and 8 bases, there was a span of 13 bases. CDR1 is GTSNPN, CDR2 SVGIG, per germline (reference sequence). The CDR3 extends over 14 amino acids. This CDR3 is CAWSVPPIGEKLFF. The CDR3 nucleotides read TGTGCCTGGAGTGTACCTCCAATCGGGGAAAAACTGTTTTTT.

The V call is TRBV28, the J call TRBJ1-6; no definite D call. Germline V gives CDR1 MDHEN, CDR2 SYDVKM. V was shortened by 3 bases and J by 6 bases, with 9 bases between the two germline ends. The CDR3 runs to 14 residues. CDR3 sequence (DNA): TGTGCCAGCAGTTTGGCGCGTCTTAATTCACCCCTCCACTTT. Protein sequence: CASSLARLNSPLHF.

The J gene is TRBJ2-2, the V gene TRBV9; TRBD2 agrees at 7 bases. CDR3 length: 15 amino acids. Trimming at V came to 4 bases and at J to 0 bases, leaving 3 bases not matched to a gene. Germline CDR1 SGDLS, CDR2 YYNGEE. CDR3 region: CASSLGGANTGELFF. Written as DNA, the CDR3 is TGTGCCAGCAGCCTGGGGGGGGCGAACACCGGGGAGCTGTTTTTT.

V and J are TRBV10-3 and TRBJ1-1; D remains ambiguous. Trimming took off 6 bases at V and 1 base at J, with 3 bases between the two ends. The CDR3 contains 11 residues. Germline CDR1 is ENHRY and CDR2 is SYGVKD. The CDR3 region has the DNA TGTGCCATCAGGGAGAACACTGAAGCTTTCTTT. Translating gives CAIRENTEAFF.

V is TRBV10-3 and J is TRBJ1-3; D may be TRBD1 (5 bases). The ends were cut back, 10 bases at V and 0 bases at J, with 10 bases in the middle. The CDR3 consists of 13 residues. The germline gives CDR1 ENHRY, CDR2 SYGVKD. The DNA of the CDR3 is TGTGCCACCAGACAGTACTCTGGAAACACCATATATTTT. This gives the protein CATRQYSGNTIYF.

In nucleotides, the CDR3 is TGTGCCAGTAGTCCCCAGTTCCTAGGGAACACTGAAGCTTTCTTT. Protein sequence: CASSPQFLGNTEAFF. This chain uses TRBV19 with TRBJ1-1; no clear D gene. Germline-derived CDR1 and CDR2 are LNHDA and SQIVND (reference sequence). The V gene lost 5 bases and the J gene lost 1 base, with 14 bases spanning the gap. The CDR3 extends over 15 amino acids.

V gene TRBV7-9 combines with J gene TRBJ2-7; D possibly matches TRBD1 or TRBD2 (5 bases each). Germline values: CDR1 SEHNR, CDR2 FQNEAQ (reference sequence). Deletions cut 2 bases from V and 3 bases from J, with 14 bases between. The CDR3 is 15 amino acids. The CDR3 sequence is CASSLRDEGIYEQYF. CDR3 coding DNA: TGTGCCAGCAGCTTAAGGGATGAGGGGATCTACGAGCAGTACTTC.

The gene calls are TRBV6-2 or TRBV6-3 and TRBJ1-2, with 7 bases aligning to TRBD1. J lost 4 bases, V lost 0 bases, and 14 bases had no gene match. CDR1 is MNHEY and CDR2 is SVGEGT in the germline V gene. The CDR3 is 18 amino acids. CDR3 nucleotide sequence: TGTGCCAGCAGTTACTCGACTCCCGGAGGGGGCTACCCCTATGGCTACACCTTC. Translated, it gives CASSYSTPGGGYPYGYTF.